What follows are 18 T cell receptor beta chains derived from one specimen sequenced in a study of blood T cell repertoires in COVID-19. Profiling relied on immunoSEQ multiplex PCR, and the TCRdb table lists in-frame clones only, not all of them. The sample has fewer than 250,000 clones, 88% seen once. Material for sequencing was peripheral blood. The receptors derive from a woman between 55 and 75 years old with acute or convalescent COVID-19.

J is TRBJ1-1 and V is TRBV7-2, with a possible D match to TRBD1 (6 bases). Germline-derived CDR1 and CDR2 are SGHTA and FQGNSA. CDR3 size: 13 residues. Deletions cut 5 bases from V and 2 bases from J, with 9 bases between. In DNA form, the CDR3 reads TGTGCCAGCAGCATACAGGGTAACACTGAAGCTTTCTTT. Protein sequence: CASSIQGNTEAFF.

The chain carries TRBV3-1 (or the pseudogene TRBV3-2) and TRBJ2-7; a weak D match, TRBD1 (5 bases). The V gene lost 4 bases and the J gene lost 2 bases, with 9 bases spanning the gap. Germline V gives CDR1 LGHDT, CDR2 YNNKEL (reference sequence). The CDR3 is 13 amino acids. CDR3 protein: CASSPGPTYEQYF. CDR3 nucleotide sequence: TGTGCCAGCAGCCCAGGGCCCACCTACGAGCAGTACTTC.

The CDR3: CASSVGRGRSNTGELFF. CDR3 nucleotides: TGTGCCAGCAGCGTAGGAAGGGGCAGGTCGAACACCGGGGAGCTGTTTTTT. The genes are TRBV9 and TRBJ2-2, with D perhaps TRBD1 (5 bases). This CDR3 is built from 17 residues. V shed 0 bases and J shed 0 bases, with 12 bases lying between them. CDR1 is SGDLS, CDR2 YYNGEE, per germline.

The chain couples TRBV5-5 to TRBJ1-5; no clear D gene. CDR1 is SGHKS, CDR2 YYEKEE, per germline (reference sequence). Trimming removed 0 bases from V and 4 bases from J, with 14 bases in between. There are 16 residues in the CDR3. CDR3 nucleotides: TGTGCCAGCAGCTTGGAAGTGGGAACGGGGAATCAGCCCCAGCATTTT. Translating gives CASSLEVGTGNQPQHF.

This chain uses TRBV9 with TRBJ2-7, with 11 bases matching TRBD1. V shed 0 bases and J 4 bases; nucleotides not matched to a gene: 15. Germline V lookup: CDR1 SGDLS, CDR2 YYNGEE. The CDR3 loop spans 19 amino acids. DNA of the CDR3: TGTGCCAGCAGCGTAGACGCGCCAACAGGTAGGGACAGGGGGTACGAGCAGTACTTC. Translation: CASSVDAPTGRDRGYEQYF.

The chain combines TRBV7-2 with TRBJ2-3, with D possibly TRBD2 on 6 matching bases. The CDR3 loop spans 16 amino acids. Trimming pared 2 bases from V and 0 bases from J, leaving 12 bases between. Germline loops: CDR1 SGHTA, CDR2 FQGNSA. The CDR3, as DNA: TGTGCCAGCAGCTTACGTGCGGGGCCAAGCACAGATACGCAGTATTTT. Residues: CASSLRAGPSTDTQYF.

The chain combines TRBV5-7 with TRBJ2-3; tentative D call: TRBD1 (5 bases). TRBV5-7 is classed as an ORF, of uncertain function. Trimming removed 0 bases at V and 2 bases at J, with 19 bases between. The CDR3 runs 18 residues. The CDR3 nucleotides read TGTGCCAGCAGCTTGGGTAATAACAGGAAAAATTACACAGATACGCAGTATTTT. It yields the protein CASSLGNNRKNYTDTQYF.

The V gene is TRBV6-2 or TRBV6-3, the J gene TRBJ2-1; 9 nucleotides match TRBD2. This CDR3 has 18 amino acids. With 2 bases clipped from V and 3 bases from J, the junction kept 11 bases outside the gene matches. Germline CDR1 MNHEY, CDR2 SVGEGT. CDR3 amino acids: CASSYRTGRGGLYNEQFF. The DNA of the CDR3 is TGTGCCAGCAGTTACCGCACCGGGCGGGGGGGCCTCTACAATGAGCAGTTCTTC.

The V and J genes are TRBV27 and TRBJ1-4; 7 nucleotides line up with TRBD1. V shed 6 bases and J 8 bases; nucleotides not matched to a gene: 9. This CDR3 is 14 amino acids long. Germline lookup yields CDR1 MNHEY and CDR2 SMNVEV (reference sequence). The CDR3 nucleotides read TGTGCCAGCAGCTTTACAGGGGTTAGAGAAAAACTGTTTTTT. Its protein product is CASSFTGVREKLFF.

The rearrangement uses TRBV19 and TRBJ2-7; D possibly corresponds to TRBD2 (5 bases). The V and J ends lost 7 bases and 4 bases respectively, with 11 bases between them. The CDR3 has 12 amino acids. CDR1 and CDR2 (germline): LNHDA, SQIVND (reference sequence). The CDR3 sequence is CASTSLDYEQYF. The CDR3 coding sequence is TGTGCCAGTACCTCACTAGATTACGAGCAGTACTTC.

The rearrangement joins TRBV7-2 to TRBJ1-3; 7 nucleotides match TRBD1. J was trimmed by 0 bases and V by 7 bases; bases with no gene match: 9. The CDR3 has 16 amino acids. Germline CDR1 reads SGHTA; CDR2 reads FQGNSA. CDR3 residues: CASIRDSSSSGNTIYF. The CDR3 DNA reads TGTGCCAGCATCCGGGACAGTTCAAGCTCTGGAAACACCATATATTTT.

V gene TRBV5-4 combines with J gene TRBJ1-4, with D possibly matching TRBD1 (5 bases). There are 15 residues in the CDR3. Per germline, CDR1 SGHNT and CDR2 YYREEE (reference sequence). V was cut by 5 bases and J by 0 bases, with 11 bases left in between. The CDR3 region is CASSPGGATNEKLFF. Written as DNA, the CDR3 is TGTGCCAGCAGTCCTGGGGGGGCAACTAATGAAAAACTGTTTTTT.

The count of this clone is one. The chain is built from TRBV24-1 and TRBJ2-3; D gene uncertain. Germline V CDR1 and CDR2: KGHDR, SFDVKD. V lost 3 bases and J 2 bases, leaving 8 bases between the germline ends. The CDR3 is 14 amino acids. This CDR3 reads CATSDTTYTDTQYF. In nucleotides, the CDR3 is TGTGCCACCAGTGATACTACCTACACAGATACGCAGTATTTT.

The chain has TRBV11-2 and TRBJ2-5, with TRBD1 as a possible D gene (6 bases). This CDR3 is 13 amino acids long. Trimming removed 7 bases at V and 0 bases at J, with 9 bases between. Germline V gene data show CDR1 as SGHAT and CDR2 as FQNNGV. Here the CDR3 DNA reads TGTGCCAGCACAAGGGGGTACCAAGAGACCCAGTACTTC. As protein: CASTRGYQETQYF.

This clone occurred a few times. The rearrangement joins TRBV9 to TRBJ1-4, with D unclear. V shed 4 bases and J shed 4 bases, with 8 bases lying between them. CDR1 is SGDLS and CDR2 is YYNGEE in the germline V gene. This CDR3 has 13 amino acids. The DNA of the CDR3 is TGTGCCAGCAGCCCCGGACTTAATGAAAAACTGTTTTTT. Translation: CASSPGLNEKLFF.

The gene calls are TRBV28 and TRBJ1-5; D possibly corresponds to TRBD1 (5 bases). CDR1 MDHEN and CDR2 SYDVKM come from the germline V gene. The CDR3 loop spans 15 amino acids. The germline V and J ends were trimmed by 2 bases and 2 bases, with 10 bases remaining between them. The CDR3 here is CASSLAGLGNQPQHF. The CDR3, as DNA: TGTGCCAGCAGTTTAGCGGGGCTAGGCAATCAGCCCCAGCATTTT.

The chain has TRBV30 and TRBJ2-2, with D tentatively TRBD1 (6 bases). V lost 4 bases and J lost 0, with 6 bases in between. Germline CDR1 GTSNPN, CDR2 SVGIG (reference sequence). The CDR3 contains 13 residues. CDR3 nucleotides: TGTGCCTGGAACAGGGCGAACACCGGGGAGCTGTTTTTT. Translated: CAWNRANTGELFF.

The chain links TRBV5-1 to TRBJ2-3, with a weak D call TRBD1 (6 bases). CDR3 size: 15 residues. Germline values: CDR1 SGHRS, CDR2 YFSETQ. V was cut by 0 bases and J by 5 bases, with 13 bases left in between. CDR3 sequence: CASSLEGGGGDTQYF. CDR3 DNA sequence: TGCGCCAGCAGCTTGGAAGGGGGTGGCGGAGATACGCAGTATTTT.